These 10 T cell receptor beta chains came from one sample sequenced in a study of blood T cell repertoires in COVID-19. Clones were read by immunoSEQ multiplex PCR, and TCRdb kept only the in-frame ones, dropping some. The table includes approximately 67,000 clones, approximately 88% detected once. The specimen sequenced was peripheral blood. These receptors originate from an elderly woman with acute or convalescent COVID-19.

The CDR3 here is CASSKIETSPSTDTQYF. The CDR3 DNA follows: TGTGCCAGCAGCAAAATCGAGACATCGCCTAGCACAGATACGCAGTATTTT. V usage is TRBV21-1 and J usage is TRBJ2-3; the table names TRBD1, a call not compared with the DNA. TRBV21-1 is an annotated pseudogene. This CDR3 has 17 amino acids.

This clone occurred once. The genes are TRBV21-1 and TRBJ2-7; the DNA was not used to check the table's D call, TRBD1. TRBV21-1 is shown as a pseudogene. This CDR3 comprises 16 residues. CDR3 region: CASSKVRAGHSYEQYF. The CDR3 region has the DNA TGTGCCAGCAGCAAAGTTCGTGCAGGACACTCCTACGAGCAGTACTTC.

About this clone: One junction end disagrees with the germline gene, perhaps due to a read error. The chain combines TRBV19 with TRBJ2-1; 12 positions match TRBD1. CDR1 is LNHDA, CDR2 SQIVND, per germline (reference sequence). This CDR3 has 12 amino acids. The CDR3 loop reads CASSRGQGAQLF. For the CDR3, the DNA is TGTGCCAGTAGTAGGGGACAGGGGGCGCAGCTCTTC.

The rearrangement joins TRBV5-6 to TRBJ1-1, with a possible D match to TRBD1 (6 bases). The length of the CDR3 is 16 residues. Germline V gene data show CDR1 as SGHDT and CDR2 as YYEEEE. The V end was cut by 3 bases, the J end by 6 bases, with 21 bases between. CDR3 amino acids: CASSWAQTGTRPEAFF. The DNA of the CDR3 is TGTGCCAGCAGCTGGGCACAAACCGGGACACGCCCTGAAGCTTTCTTT.

The V and J genes are TRBV19 and TRBJ1-2, with 7 positions matching TRBD1. In germline, CDR1 is LNHDA, CDR2 SQIVND (reference sequence). The CDR3 is 14 residues long. Germline trimming cut 6 bases from V and 1 base from J; bases unmatched to any gene: 5. The CDR3 bases are TGTGCCAGTAGAGGGACAGCTATTAACTATGGCTACACCTTC. It is translated as CASRGTAINYGYTF.

J is TRBJ1-2 and V is TRBV5-1; D gene uncertain. This CDR3 has 12 amino acids. Germline lookup yields CDR1 SGHRS and CDR2 YFSETQ. The V end was cut by 4 bases, the J end by 7 bases, with 11 bases between. CDR3 sequence (DNA): TGCGCCAGCAGCATGTCCGGAGGTGGCTACACCTTC. As protein: CASSMSGGGYTF.

The rearrangement joins TRBV19 to TRBJ1-5; D is possibly TRBD1 (5 bases). Trimming took off 7 bases at V and 4 bases at J, with 14 bases between the two ends. This CDR3 region has 14 residues. Germline V CDR1 and CDR2: LNHDA, SQIVND (reference sequence). The CDR3 sequence: CASTLTVRNQPQHF. In DNA form, the CDR3 reads TGTGCCAGTACCTTGACAGTCCGGAATCAGCCCCAGCATTTT.

The CDR3 nucleotides are TGTGCCAGCAGCTCAACAGGGGCCGCATTAAATAAAAACATTCAGTACTTC. Translating gives CASSSTGAALNKNIQYF. The rearrangement links TRBV28 to TRBJ2-4; 7 bases are shared with TRBD1. This CDR3 is built from 17 residues. Germline CDR1 MDHEN, CDR2 SYDVKM. V shed 6 bases and J 4 bases; nucleotides not matched to a gene: 15.

The rearrangement joins TRBV27 to TRBJ1-1; the D gene is possibly TRBD1 (6 bases). Germline loops: CDR1 MNHEY, CDR2 SMNVEV (reference sequence). Deletions cut 7 bases from V and 0 bases from J, with 15 bases between. This CDR3 has 15 amino acids. The CDR3 DNA sequence: TGTGCCAGCAAAACCTGGACAGTCATGAACACTGAAGCTTTCTTT. It codes for CASKTWTVMNTEAFF.

V and J are TRBV9 and TRBJ1-6; D is perhaps TRBD1 (6 bases). V lost 0 bases and J 4 bases, leaving 8 bases between the germline ends. The length of the CDR3 is 15 residues. Germline V CDR1 and CDR2: SGDLS, YYNGEE. The CDR3 DNA sequence: TGTGCCAGCAGCGTAGGACAGGCGTATAATTCACCCCTCCACTTT. As protein: CASSVGQAYNSPLHF.